This entry describes one T cell receptor beta chain. The data derive from a study of blood T cells in healthy people across ages. V gave up 8 bases and J gave up 6 bases; unmatched junction bases: 8. CDR1 and CDR2 (germline): MNHEY, SVGAGI. This CDR3 comprises 14 residues. A sample-barcoded 5' primer and a J-beta primer mix were used in a second PCR of about 7 to 12 cycles. TCRdb independently ran MiXCR on the 5' RACE reads; one entry per CDR3 protein. The table includes fewer than 2,000,000 distinct CDR3 sequences, about 31% detected once. The rearrangement uses TRBV6-5 and TRBJ2-2, with 8 bases that match TRBD2. The material sequenced was blood. The sequence derives from a woman in her twenties or thirties in good health. CDR3 sequence (DNA): TGTGCCAGCGCCGTTAGCGGGATCCCCGGGGAGCTGTTTTTT. It translates to CASAVSGIPGELFF.